This note documents a single TCR beta chain sequence. Its cognate antigen is unknown. Investigators reverse transcribed all isolated RNA, so they sequenced expressed TCRB transcripts. The table came from immunoSEQ multiplex PCR; TCRdb's copy has only in-frame clones and leaves some out. The profile shows approximately 84,000 clones, around a third of them singletons. The data derive from a study of beta chain features in type 1 diabetes. Overall study context: Similarity in age, gender and cell yields was seen between patients and healthy donors.

V was trimmed by 6 bases and J by 0 bases, leaving 20 bases between them. This CDR3 comprises 17 residues. Germline assignment: CDR1 ENHRY and CDR2 SYGVKD. General study points: All four CD4+ subsets of Type 1 diabetes patients contained TCRB CDR3s that were moderately but significantly shorter. The naive, central memory and Treg TCRB repertoires looked more alike in patients than they did in healthy donors.

Sequenced material: stem cell memory CD4+ T cells from blood. The TCR originated in a woman aged 18-29 years in good health. The rearrangement links TRBV10-3 to TRBJ1-2; D call uncertain. The CDR3 sequence: CAISRRPGRPANYGYTF. The CDR3 DNA sequence: TGTGCCATCAGCCGCCGACCAGGCCGCCCCGCTAACTATGGCTACACCTTC.